This TCR beta chain appears in the sequencing data of a study of shared clonotypes between healthy human individuals (dated by TCRdb to about 2020). Regarding the study in general: The cohort included a few men and a couple of women between 18 and 49 years of age. Blood TCR repertoires of roughly 5 healthy adults were deeply sequenced to estimate repertoire size and the extent of clonotype sharing between individuals. For each donor, three plates each were used for CD4 naive and CD4 memory, two plates were used for CD8 naive, and one plate was used for CD8 memory. Per donor, leukapheresis produced somewhere between about 0.8 and 9.5 billion PBMCs. To increase sequencing depth and limit assay-specific biases, different laboratories used diverse techniques to prepare libraries and sequence TCR repertoires. Broader findings and caveats from the paper: Approximately 5% of naive CD4, 3.5% of naive CD8, approximately 2.2% of memory CD4, and approximately 0.4% of memory CD8 clonotypes were shared across several donors. Only blood was sampled, and tissue TCR repertoires likely differ from those in blood. Larger estimated clonotype richness was generally found for naive subsets than for memory subsets. The small number of donors limited the genetic and exposure-history diversity represented. Pairwise subsampling indicated that sequencing depth was expected to affect the degree of clonotype sharing among donors. Clonotypes shared by all four sorted-subset donors showed higher generation probabilities than non-shared clonotypes. Rarefaction of sorted-subset datasets indicated incomplete sequencing despite the large sequencing depth.

Sequences LGHNA (CDR1) and YNFKEQ (CDR2) are obtained from the germline V gene. The CDR3 contains 18 residues, cysteine and phenylalanine counted. Solely the CDR3 DNA is kept, with 54 bases framed from the first base. Compared with germline, V lacks 1 base and J lacks 4 bases; bases without a gene match: 8. Donors were healthy HIV-negative adults with no recently reported acute infections or vaccinations. All donors were Caucasian adults living in Nashville, Tennessee, USA. CD4+ T cells were enriched by magnetic negative selection, after which naive cells were positively selected on CD45RA and the negative fraction was taken as the memory subset. Blood was obtained by leukapheresis, after which PBMCs were separated by Ficoll-Histopaque density gradient centrifugation and cryopreserved in liquid nitrogen vapor phase. Analytical flow cytometry was used to check the purity and quantity of each magnetically sorted T cell population. Genomic DNA was isolated from every sorted fraction and measured by UV absorbance on a Nanodrop 2000c.

A remark on this clone: Its antigen is still unknown. Base qualities are not recorded, but no much larger clone differs from it by a single base.

Using the deep immunoSEQ assay, TCR CDR3 regions were amplified from genomic DNA by multiplex PCR. Extracted genomic DNA from each cell subset was spread evenly across all wells of several immunoSEQ 96-well plates, with each plate serving as a replicate. For sorted subsets, each replicate PCR was loaded with about 0.2 ug genomic DNA, equivalent to about 33,000 T cell genomes. Purified libraries were measured with a Qubit 3.0 fluorometer, size-checked on a Bioanalyzer 2100, and measured again with the KAPA Library Quantification kit. Each immunoSEQ 96-well plate was sequenced on its own single-read 150-cycle Illumina NextSeq 550 flow cell. As for the authors' bioinformatics: Because the immunoSEQ output included only junctional sequences and no quality scores, the filtering could not be the same as the filtering used for full-length reads. To assign V/J genes and CDR3, sequences were annotated against IMGT germline references using PyIR, a Python wrapper for IgBLAST v1.9. Reads were removed for weak V/J assignments (E-value above 1e-6), missing CDR3, stop codons, out-of-frame junctions, or ambiguous translated residues. V3J clonotypes were defined as sequences sharing an identical inferred V gene, J gene, and CDR3 amino acid sequence. Percentage overlap between repertoires was computed as shared unique clonotypes divided by the size of the smaller repertoire. Three approaches were used to assess repertoire richness: RTK rarefaction, the Chao1 estimator, and Recon v2.1 estimates of unobserved clonotypes. For all TCRbeta clonotypes obtained by the gDNA method from a few donors, generation probabilities were computed with OLGA. As stored in TCRdb, this immuneACCESS dataset retains in-frame rearrangements with V and J assigned. A fraction of the clones does not appear; measured against another copy, unresolved V genes explain less than half of the discrepancy, and the remainder lacks a known reason. That table is the source of V, J and clone size, and D and trimming were worked out from the DNA. For this sample the table gives about 2.4 million clones, of which over 85% were detected only once. The ten biggest clones cover roughly 0.36% of the sample.

This clonotype was obtained from a man younger than 35 in good health. Some clones in this sample may be carry-over from other donors' samples. The sample taken for sequencing was naive CD4+ T cells from PBMCs. The cell subset or site tag for this specimen amounts to: CD45RA+ positively selected. Here the chain combines TRBV4-2 and TRBJ2-2; a stretch of 11 junction bases matches TRBD2. The CDR3 corresponds to CASSQGPTSGSGTGELFF. In nucleotide form, the sequence is TGTGCCAGCAGCCAAGGCCCTACTAGCGGGAGTGGCACCGGGGAGCTGTTTTTT.